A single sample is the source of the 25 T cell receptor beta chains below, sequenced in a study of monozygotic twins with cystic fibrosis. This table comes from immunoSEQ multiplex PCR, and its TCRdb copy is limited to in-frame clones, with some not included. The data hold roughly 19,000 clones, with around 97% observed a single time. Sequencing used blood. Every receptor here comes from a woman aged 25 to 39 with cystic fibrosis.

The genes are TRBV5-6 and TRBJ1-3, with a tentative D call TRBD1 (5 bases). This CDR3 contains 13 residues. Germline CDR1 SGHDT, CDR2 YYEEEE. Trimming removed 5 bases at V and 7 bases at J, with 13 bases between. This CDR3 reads CASRLTAGNTIYF. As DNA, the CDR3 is TGTGCCAGCAGACTGACAGCGGGTAACACCATATATTTT.

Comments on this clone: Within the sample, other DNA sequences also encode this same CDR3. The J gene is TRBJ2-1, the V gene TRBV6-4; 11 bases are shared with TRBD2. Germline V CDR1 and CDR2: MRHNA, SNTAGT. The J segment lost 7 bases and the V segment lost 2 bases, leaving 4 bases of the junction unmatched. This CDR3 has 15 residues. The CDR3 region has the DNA TGTGCCAGCAGTGACAGTAGCGGGGGGGCGAATGAGCAGTTCTTC. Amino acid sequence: CASSDSSGGANEQFF.

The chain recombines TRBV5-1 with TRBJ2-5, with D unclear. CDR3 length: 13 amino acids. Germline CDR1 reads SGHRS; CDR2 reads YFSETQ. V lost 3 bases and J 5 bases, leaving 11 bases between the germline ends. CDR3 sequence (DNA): TGCGCCAGCAGCTCCCAGGTCGAGGAGACCCAGTACTTC. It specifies CASSSQVEETQYF.

CDR3 coding DNA: TGTGCCAGCAGCCTGGGACAGGGGGCTTCTGACTATGGCTACACCTTC. Translating gives CASSLGQGASDYGYTF. The J gene is TRBJ1-2, the V gene TRBV2, with TRBD1 identical over 12 bases. The germline V gene has CDR1 SNHLY and CDR2 FYNNEI. CDR3 length equals 16 residues. The trim removed 6 bases at V and 3 bases at J, leaving 8 bases unmatched.

The chain's CDR3 is CASSPTWGSNQPQHF. CDR3 DNA: TGTGCCAGCAGTCCCACTTGGGGGTCCAATCAGCCCCAGCATTTT. This rearrangement joins TRBV2 to TRBJ1-5; tentative D call: TRBD1 (5 bases). Trimming left V 5 bases short and J 3 bases short, with 14 bases between. Germline CDR1 is SNHLY and CDR2 is FYNNEI. The CDR3 is made up of 15 amino acids.

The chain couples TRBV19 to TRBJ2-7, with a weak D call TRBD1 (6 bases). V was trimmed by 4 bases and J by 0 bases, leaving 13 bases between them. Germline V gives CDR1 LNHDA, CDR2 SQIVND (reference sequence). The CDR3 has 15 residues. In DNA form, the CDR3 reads TGTGCCAGTAGTAGGTCCGGGACACTCTCCTACGAGCAGTACTTC. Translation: CASSRSGTLSYEQYF.

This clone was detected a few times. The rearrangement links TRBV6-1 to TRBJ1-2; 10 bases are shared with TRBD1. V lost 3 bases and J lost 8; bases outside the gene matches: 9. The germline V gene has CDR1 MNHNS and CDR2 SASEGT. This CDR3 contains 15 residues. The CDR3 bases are TGTGCCAGCAGTGATCGGGACAGGGGTTCGTGGGGCTACACCTTC. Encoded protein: CASSDRDRGSWGYTF.

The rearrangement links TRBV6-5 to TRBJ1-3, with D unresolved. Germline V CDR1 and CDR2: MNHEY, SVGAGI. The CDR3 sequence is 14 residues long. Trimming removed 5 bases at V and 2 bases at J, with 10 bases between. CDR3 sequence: CASSHTSAGNTIYF. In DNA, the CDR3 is TGTGCCAGCAGTCATACTTCGGCTGGAAACACCATATATTTT.

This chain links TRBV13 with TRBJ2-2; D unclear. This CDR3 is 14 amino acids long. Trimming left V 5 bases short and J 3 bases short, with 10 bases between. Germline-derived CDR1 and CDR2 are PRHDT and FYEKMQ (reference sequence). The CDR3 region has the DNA TGTGCCAGCAGCGGAAACAGCTACACCGGGGAGCTGTTTTTT. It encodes CASSGNSYTGELFF.

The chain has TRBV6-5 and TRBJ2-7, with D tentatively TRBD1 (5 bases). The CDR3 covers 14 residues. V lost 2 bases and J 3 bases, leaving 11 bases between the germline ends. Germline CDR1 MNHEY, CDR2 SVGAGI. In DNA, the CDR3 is TGTGCCAGCAGTTACGGGGCAGAAGGCTACGAGCAGTACTTC. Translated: CASSYGAEGYEQYF.

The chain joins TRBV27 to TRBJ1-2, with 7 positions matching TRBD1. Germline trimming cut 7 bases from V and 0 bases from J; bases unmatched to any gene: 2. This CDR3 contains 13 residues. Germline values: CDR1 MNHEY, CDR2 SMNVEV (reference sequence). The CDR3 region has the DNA TGTGCCAGCACCCAGGGGGCTAACTATGGCTACACCTTC. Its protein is CASTQGANYGYTF.

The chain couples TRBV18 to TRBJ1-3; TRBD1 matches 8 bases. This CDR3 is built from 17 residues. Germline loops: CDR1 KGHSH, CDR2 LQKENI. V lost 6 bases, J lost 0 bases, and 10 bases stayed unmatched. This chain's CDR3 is CASSPFTGTGSGNTIYF. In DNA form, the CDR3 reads TGTGCCAGCTCGCCCTTCACCGGGACAGGCTCTGGAAACACCATATATTTT. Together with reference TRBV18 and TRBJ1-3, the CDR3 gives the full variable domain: NAGVMQNPRHLVRRRGQEARLRCSPMKGHSHVYWYRQLPEEGLKFMVYLQKENIIDESGMPKERFSAEFPKEGPSILRIQQVVRGDSAAYFCASSPFTGTGSGNTIYFGEGSWLTVV.

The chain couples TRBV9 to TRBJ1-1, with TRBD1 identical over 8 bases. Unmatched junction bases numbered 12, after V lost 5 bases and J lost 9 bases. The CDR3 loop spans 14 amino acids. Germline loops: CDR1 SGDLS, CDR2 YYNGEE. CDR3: CASSQQTGELKAFF. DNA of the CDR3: TGTGCCAGCAGTCAACAGACAGGGGAACTTAAAGCTTTCTTT.

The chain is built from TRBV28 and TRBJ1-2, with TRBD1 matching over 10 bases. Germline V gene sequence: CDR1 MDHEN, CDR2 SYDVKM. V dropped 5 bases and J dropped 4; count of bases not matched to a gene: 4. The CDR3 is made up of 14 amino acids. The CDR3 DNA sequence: TGTGCCAGCAGTCCCGGGACAGGGGTCTATGGCTACACCTTC. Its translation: CASSPGTGVYGYTF.

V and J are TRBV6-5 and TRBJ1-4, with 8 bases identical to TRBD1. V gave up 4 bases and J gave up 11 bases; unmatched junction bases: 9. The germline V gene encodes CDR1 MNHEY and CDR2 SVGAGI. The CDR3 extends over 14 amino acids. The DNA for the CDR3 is TGTGCCAGCAGTTCCCGGGACAGGAGTAACAAACTGTTTTTT. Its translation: CASSSRDRSNKLFF.

CDR3 nucleotide sequence: TGCGCCAGCAGCCAAGGTCGGGGGCTAAACACCGGGGAGCTGTTTTTT. Translating gives CASSQGRGLNTGELFF. The rearrangement uses TRBV4-1 and TRBJ2-2; the D call may be TRBD1 or TRBD2 (6 bases each). This CDR3 region has 16 residues. V gave up 1 base and J gave up 2 bases, with 11 bases separating them. Germline V gives CDR1 MGHRA, CDR2 YSYEKL.

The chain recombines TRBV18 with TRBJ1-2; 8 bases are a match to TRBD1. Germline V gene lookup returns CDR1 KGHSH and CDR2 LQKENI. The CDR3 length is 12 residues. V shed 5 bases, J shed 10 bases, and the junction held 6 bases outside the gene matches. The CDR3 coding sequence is TGTGCCAGCTCAGAGACAGGGGTTGTCTACACCTTC. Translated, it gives CASSETGVVYTF.

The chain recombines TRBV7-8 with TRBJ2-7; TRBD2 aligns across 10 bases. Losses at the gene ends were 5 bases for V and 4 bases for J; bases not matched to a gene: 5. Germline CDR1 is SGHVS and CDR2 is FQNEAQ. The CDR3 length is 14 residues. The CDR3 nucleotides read TGTGCCAGCAGCCCTAGCGGGGGTCCTTACGAGCAGTACTTC. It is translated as CASSPSGGPYEQYF.

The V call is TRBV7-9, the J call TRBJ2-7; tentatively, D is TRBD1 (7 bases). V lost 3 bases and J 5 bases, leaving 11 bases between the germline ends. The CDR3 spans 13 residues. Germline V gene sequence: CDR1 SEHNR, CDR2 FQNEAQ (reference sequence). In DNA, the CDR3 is TGTGCCAGCAGCTTTCGCAGGGGGGACGAGCAGTACTTC. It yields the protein CASSFRRGDEQYF.

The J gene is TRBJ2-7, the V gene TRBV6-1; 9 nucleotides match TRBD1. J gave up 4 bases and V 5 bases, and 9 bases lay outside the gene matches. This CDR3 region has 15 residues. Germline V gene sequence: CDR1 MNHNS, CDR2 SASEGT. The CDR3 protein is CASSSGQGSFYEQYF. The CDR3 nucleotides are TGTGCCAGCAGTTCTGGACAGGGGAGTTTTTACGAGCAGTACTTC.

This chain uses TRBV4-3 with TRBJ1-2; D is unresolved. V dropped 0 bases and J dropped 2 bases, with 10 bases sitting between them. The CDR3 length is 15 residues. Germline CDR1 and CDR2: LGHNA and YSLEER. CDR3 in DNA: TGCGCCAGCAGCCAAGATCTAACGGACAACTATGGCTACACCTTC. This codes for CASSQDLTDNYGYTF.

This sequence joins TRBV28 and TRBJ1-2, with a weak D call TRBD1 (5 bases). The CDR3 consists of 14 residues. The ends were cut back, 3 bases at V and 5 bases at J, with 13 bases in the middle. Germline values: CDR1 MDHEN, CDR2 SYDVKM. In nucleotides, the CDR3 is TGTGCCAGCAGTTTTTGGGCGGGACCATATGGCTACACCTTC. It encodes CASSFWAGPYGYTF.

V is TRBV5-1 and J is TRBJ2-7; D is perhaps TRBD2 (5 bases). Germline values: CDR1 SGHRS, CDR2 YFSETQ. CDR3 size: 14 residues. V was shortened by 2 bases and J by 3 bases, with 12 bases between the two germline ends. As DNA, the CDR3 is TGCGCCAGCAGCTTAGACCGGGATCTCTACGAGCAGTACTTC. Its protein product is CASSLDRDLYEQYF.

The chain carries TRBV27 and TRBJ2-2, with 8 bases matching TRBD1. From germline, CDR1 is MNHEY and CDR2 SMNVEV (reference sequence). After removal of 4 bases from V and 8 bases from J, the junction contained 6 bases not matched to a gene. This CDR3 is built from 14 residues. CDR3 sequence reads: CASSSDRGMGELFF. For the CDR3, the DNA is TGTGCCAGCAGTTCCGACAGGGGTATGGGGGAGCTGTTTTTT.

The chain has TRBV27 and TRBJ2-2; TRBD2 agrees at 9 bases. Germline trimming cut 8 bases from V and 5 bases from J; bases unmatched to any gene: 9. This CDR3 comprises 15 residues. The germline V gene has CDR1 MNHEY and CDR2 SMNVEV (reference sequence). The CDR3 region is CASGRGLAETGELFF. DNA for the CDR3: TGTGCCAGCGGTAGGGGACTAGCAGAGACCGGGGAGCTGTTTTTT.